The 8 T cell receptor beta chains in this list originate from one sample, sequenced in a study of somatic mutations in cytotoxic T cells in rheumatoid arthritis. Generated by immunoSEQ multiplex PCR, the TCRdb table keeps only in-frame clones and is missing some. The sample has tens of thousands of clones; roughly 80% are singletons. Sequenced sample: CD8+ T cells sorted from blood. These receptors were collected from an adult with rheumatoid arthritis.

V usage is TRBV25-1 and J usage is TRBJ1-2; a possible D gene is TRBD1 (5 bases). The V end was cut by 8 bases, the J end by 8 bases, with 12 bases between. The CDR3 spans 11 residues. Germline V gene data show CDR1 as MGHDK and CDR2 as SYGVNS. CDR3 bases: TGTGCCAGCGTGGGGGGTGGAGGCTACACCTTC. Protein product: CASVGGGGYTF.

J is TRBJ1-1 and V is TRBV5-1; tentatively, D is TRBD1 (6 bases). V lost 4 bases to trimming and J lost 0 bases, with 10 bases between them. The CDR3 loop spans 14 amino acids. CDR1 SGHRS and CDR2 YFSETQ come from the germline V gene. Written as DNA, the CDR3 is TGCGCCAGCAGCCAACAGGGAGTGAACACTGAAGCTTTCTTT. This sequence encodes CASSQQGVNTEAFF.

The chain couples TRBV6-5 to TRBJ2-5; D is perhaps TRBD1 or TRBD2 (6 bases each). Trimming stripped 0 bases from V and 1 base from J, with 12 bases between. The CDR3 sequence is 16 residues long. Germline V gene data show CDR1 as MNHEY and CDR2 as SVGAGI. The CDR3 DNA follows: TGTGCCAGCAGTTACTCGACCCGGGGGCCCCAAGAGACCCAGTACTTC. This sequence encodes CASSYSTRGPQETQYF.

This chain links TRBV2 with TRBJ2-7; weak D call: TRBD1 (6 bases). Trimming stripped 4 bases from V and 5 bases from J, with 18 bases between. The CDR3 is made up of 15 amino acids. Looked up from germline, CDR1 is SNHLY and CDR2 is FYNNEI. CDR3 sequence (DNA): TGTGCCAGCAGTGCGCACAGGGTAGATATGGACGAGCAGTACTTC. Its translation: CASSAHRVDMDEQYF.

The chain recombines TRBV2 with TRBJ2-7; D remains ambiguous. This CDR3 is 14 amino acids long. Between the trimmed V and J ends, which lost 5 bases and 7 bases, there was a span of 18 bases. Germline-derived CDR1 and CDR2 are SNHLY and FYNNEI. The CDR3 DNA is TGTGCCAGCAGTTACCATGGGCAGGCGGAGGAGCAGTACTTC. Translating it yields CASSYHGQAEEQYF.

The chain recombines TRBV7-2 with TRBJ2-2; D remains unclear. Germline CDR1 SGHTA, CDR2 FQGNSA. The CDR3 has 13 amino acids. V lost 4 bases and J 1 base, leaving 4 bases between the germline ends. This CDR3 is CASSWRNTGELFF. The CDR3 DNA reads as TGTGCCAGCAGCTGGAGGAACACCGGGGAGCTGTTTTTT.

CDR3 sequence: CASSPGSSAYNSPLHF. The CDR3 DNA sequence: TGTGCCAGTAGTCCCGGGTCTTCGGCTTATAATTCACCCCTCCACTTT. The chain links TRBV19 to TRBJ1-6; D call uncertain. Germline CDR1 is LNHDA and CDR2 is SQIVND (reference sequence). V was cut by 5 bases and J by 4 bases, with 15 bases left in between. This CDR3 is built from 16 residues.

The rearrangement joins TRBV19 to TRBJ2-5; D possibly corresponds to TRBD2 (7 bases). Germline lookup yields CDR1 LNHDA and CDR2 SQIVND (reference sequence). The CDR3 spans 15 residues. Trimming removed 10 bases at V and 1 base at J, with 19 bases between. The CDR3 DNA follows: TGTGCCACCTCCGATTTCGGGGGGCCCCAAGAGACCCAGTACTTC. Translated, it gives CATSDFGGPQETQYF.